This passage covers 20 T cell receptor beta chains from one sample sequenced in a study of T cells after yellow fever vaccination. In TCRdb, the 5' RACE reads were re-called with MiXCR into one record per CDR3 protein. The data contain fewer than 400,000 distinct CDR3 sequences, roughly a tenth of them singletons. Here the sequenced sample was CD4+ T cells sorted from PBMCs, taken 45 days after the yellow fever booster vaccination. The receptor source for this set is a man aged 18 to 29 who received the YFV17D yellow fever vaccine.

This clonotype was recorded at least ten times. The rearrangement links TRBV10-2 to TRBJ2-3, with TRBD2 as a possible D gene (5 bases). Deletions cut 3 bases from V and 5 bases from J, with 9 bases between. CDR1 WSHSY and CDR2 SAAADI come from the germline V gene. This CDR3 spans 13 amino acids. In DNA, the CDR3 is TGCGCCAGCAGTGAACCCGGAGGAGATACGCAGTATTTT. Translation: CASSEPGGDTQYF.

The CDR3, as DNA: TGCAGTGCTGTGCCTCTAGCGGGGGACCAAGAGACCCAGTACTTC. Encoded protein: CSAVPLAGDQETQYF. J is TRBJ2-5 and V is TRBV20-1, with 10 bases aligning to TRBD2. The germline V gene encodes CDR1 DFQATT and CDR2 SNEGSKA (reference sequence). The junction had 6 bases not matched to a gene; V was cut back by 5 bases and J by 0 bases. This CDR3 has 15 amino acids.

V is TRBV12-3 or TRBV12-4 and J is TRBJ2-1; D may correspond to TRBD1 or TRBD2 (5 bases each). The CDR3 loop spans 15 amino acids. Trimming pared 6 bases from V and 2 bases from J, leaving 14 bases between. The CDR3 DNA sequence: TGTGCCAGCAGCCTCCGGGACGGGACCTACAATGAGCAGTTCTTC. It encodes CASSLRDGTYNEQFF.

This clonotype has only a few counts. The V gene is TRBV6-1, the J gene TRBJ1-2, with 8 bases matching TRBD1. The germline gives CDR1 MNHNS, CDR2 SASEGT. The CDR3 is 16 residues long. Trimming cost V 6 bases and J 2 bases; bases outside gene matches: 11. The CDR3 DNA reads TGTGCCAGCAGCGCAACGGGGGACAGGACCAACTATGGCTACACCTTC. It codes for CASSATGDRTNYGYTF.

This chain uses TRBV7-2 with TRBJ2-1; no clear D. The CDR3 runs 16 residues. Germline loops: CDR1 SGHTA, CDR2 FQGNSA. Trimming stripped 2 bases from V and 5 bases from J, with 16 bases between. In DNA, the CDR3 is TGTGCCAGCAGCTTATTTTTGATGTTGGGCCACAATGAGCAGTTCTTC. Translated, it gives CASSLFLMLGHNEQFF.

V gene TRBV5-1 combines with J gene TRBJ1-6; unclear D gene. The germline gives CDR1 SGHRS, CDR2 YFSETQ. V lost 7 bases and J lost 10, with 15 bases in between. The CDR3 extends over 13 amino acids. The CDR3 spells CASRFDPTSPLHF. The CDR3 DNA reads TGCGCCAGCCGATTCGACCCAACCTCACCCCTCCACTTT.

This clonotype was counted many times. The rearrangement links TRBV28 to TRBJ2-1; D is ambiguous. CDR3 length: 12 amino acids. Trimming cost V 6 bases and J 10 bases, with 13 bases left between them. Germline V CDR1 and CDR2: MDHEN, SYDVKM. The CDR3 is CASRLDLSEQFF. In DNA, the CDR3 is TGTGCCAGCAGACTCGACTTGTCGGAGCAGTTCTTC.

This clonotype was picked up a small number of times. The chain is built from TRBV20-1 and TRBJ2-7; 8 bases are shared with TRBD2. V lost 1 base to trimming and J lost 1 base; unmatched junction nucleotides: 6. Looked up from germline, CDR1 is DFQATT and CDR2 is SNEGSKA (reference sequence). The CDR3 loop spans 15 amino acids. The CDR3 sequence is CSARASGPVSYEQYF. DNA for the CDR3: TGCAGTGCTAGAGCTAGCGGGCCGGTATCCTACGAGCAGTACTTC.

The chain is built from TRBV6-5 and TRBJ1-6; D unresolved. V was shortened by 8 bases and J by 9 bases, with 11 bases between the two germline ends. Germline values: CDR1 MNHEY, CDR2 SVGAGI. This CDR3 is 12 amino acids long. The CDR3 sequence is CASRQLSSPLHF. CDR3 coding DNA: TGTGCCAGCCGACAACTCAGTTCACCCCTCCACTTT.

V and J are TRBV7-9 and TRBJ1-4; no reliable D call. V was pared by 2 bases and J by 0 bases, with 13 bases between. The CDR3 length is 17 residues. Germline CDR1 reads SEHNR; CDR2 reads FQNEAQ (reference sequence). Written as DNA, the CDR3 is TGTGCCAGCAGCTTACCCAGGAAACTTGCAACTAATGAAAAACTGTTTTTT. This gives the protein CASSLPRKLATNEKLFF.

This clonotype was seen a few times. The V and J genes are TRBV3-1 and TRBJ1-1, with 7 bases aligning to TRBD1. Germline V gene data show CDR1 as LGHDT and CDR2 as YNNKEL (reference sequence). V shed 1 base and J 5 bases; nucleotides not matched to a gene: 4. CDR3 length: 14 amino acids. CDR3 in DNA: TGTGCCAGCAGCCAAGCAGGGGGTTGGACTGAAGCTTTCTTT. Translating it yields CASSQAGGWTEAFF.

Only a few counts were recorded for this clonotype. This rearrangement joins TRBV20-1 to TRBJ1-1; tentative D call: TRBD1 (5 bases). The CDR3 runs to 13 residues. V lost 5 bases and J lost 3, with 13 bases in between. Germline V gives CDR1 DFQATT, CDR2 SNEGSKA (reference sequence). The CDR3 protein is CSAGAGVDTEAFF. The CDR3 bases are TGCAGTGCTGGTGCGGGGGTGGACACTGAAGCTTTCTTT.

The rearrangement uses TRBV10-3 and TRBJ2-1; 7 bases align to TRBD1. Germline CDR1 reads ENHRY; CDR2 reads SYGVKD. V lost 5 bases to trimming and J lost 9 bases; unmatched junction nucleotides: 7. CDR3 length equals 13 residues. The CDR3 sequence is CAISPGTEGEQFF. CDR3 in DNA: TGTGCCATCAGTCCTGGGACAGAGGGTGAGCAGTTCTTC.

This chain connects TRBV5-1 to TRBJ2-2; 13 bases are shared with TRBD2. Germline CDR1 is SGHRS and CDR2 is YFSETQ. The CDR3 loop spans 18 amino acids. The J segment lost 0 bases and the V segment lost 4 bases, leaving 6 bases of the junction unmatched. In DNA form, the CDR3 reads TGCGCCAGCAGCGTAACTAGCGGGGGGGCAACGAACACCGGGGAGCTGTTTTTT. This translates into CASSVTSGGATNTGELFF.

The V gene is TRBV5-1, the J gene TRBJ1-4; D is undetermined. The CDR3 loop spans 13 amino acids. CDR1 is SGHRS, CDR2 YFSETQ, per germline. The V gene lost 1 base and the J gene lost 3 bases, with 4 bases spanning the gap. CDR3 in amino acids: CASSLWANEKLFF. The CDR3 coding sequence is TGCGCCAGCAGCTTGTGGGCTAATGAAAAACTGTTTTTT.

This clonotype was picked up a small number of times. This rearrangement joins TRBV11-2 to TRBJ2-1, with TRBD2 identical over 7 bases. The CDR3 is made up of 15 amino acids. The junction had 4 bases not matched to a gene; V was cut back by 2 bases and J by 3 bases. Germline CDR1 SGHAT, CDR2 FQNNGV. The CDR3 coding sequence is TGTGCCAGCAGCTTAAGGGTAGCGGGCTACAATGAGCAGTTCTTC. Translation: CASSLRVAGYNEQFF.

Here the CDR3 DNA reads TGCGCCAGCAGCCCCGGGACTAGCGGGGGAAACACAGATACGCAGTATTTT. Protein product: CASSPGTSGGNTDTQYF. The chain carries TRBV5-1 and TRBJ2-3; 14 nucleotides match TRBD2. CDR1 is SGHRS and CDR2 is YFSETQ in the germline V gene. This CDR3 spans 17 amino acids. The V segment lost 4 bases and the J segment 2 bases; nucleotides outside the gene matches: 6. Full variable domain (missing parts from reference TRBV5-1 and TRBJ2-3): KAGVTQTPRYLIKTRGQQVTLSCSPISGHRSVSWYQQTPGQGLQFLFEYFSETQRNKGNFPGRFSGRQFSNSRSEMNVSTLELGDSALYLCASSPGTSGGNTDTQYFGPGTRLTVL.

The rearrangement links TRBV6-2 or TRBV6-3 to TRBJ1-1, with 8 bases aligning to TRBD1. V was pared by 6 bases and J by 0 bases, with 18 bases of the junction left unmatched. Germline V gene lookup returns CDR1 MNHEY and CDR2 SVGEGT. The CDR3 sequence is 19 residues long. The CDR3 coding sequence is TGTGCCAGCAGCGACACAGGGGGAGGTCTTAACGTCATGAACACTGAAGCTTTCTTT. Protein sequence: CASSDTGGGLNVMNTEAFF.

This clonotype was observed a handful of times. CDR3 in amino acids: CASSSARGGGWGTEAFF. The CDR3 bases are TGTGCCAGCAGTTCCGCGAGGGGGGGCGGTTGGGGCACTGAAGCTTTCTTT. The chain recombines TRBV28 with TRBJ1-1; tentative D call: TRBD1 (6 bases). V shed 4 bases and J shed 4 bases, with 22 bases lying between them. The CDR3 loop spans 17 amino acids. Germline CDR1 and CDR2: MDHEN and SYDVKM.

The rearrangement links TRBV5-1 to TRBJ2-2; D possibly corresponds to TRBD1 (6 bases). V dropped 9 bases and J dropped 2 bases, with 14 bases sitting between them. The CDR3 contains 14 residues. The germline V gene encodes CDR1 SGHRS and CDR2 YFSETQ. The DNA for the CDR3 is TGCGCCATTCCTCGGACAGTTAACACCGGGGAGCTGTTTTTT. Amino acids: CAIPRTVNTGELFF.